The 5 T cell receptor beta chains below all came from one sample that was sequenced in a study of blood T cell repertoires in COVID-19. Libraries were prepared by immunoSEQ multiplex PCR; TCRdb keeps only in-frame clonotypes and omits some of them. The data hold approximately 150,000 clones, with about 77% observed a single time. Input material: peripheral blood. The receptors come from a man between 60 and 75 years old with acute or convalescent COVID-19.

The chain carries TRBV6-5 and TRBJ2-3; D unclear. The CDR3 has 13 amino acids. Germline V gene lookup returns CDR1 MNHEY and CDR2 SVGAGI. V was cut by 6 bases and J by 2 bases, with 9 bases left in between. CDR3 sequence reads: CASRPGSTDTQYF. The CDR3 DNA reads TGTGCCAGCAGGCCCGGGTCCACAGATACGCAGTATTTT.

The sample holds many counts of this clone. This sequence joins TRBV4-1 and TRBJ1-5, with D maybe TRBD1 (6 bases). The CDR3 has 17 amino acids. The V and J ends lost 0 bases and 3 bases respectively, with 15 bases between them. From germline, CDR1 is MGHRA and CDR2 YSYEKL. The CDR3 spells CASSQEYPQGPNQPQHF. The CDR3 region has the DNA TGCGCCAGCAGCCAAGAGTACCCACAGGGACCCAATCAGCCCCAGCATTTT.

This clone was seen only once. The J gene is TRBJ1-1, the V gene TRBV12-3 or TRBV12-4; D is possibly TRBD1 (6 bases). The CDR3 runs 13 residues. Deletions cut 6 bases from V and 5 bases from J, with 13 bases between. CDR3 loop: CASRLGTTTEAFF. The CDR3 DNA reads TGTGCCAGCAGACTAGGGACAACAACTGAAGCTTTCTTT.

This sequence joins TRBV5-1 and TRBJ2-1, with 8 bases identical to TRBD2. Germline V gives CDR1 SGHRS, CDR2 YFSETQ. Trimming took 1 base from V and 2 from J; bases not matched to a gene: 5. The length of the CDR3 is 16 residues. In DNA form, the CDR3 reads TGCGCCAGCAGCTTGATGCCAGCGGGAGCCTACAATGAGCAGTTCTTC. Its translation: CASSLMPAGAYNEQFF.

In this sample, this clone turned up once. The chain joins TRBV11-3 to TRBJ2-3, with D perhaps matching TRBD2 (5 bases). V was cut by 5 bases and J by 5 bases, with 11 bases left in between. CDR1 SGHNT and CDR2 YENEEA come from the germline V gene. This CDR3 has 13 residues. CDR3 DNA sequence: TGTGCCAGCAGCCCGGGAATGGAAGATACGCAGTATTTT. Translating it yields CASSPGMEDTQYF.